The source of this T cell receptor (beta chain) is a study of T cells in Graves' hyperthyroidism and ophthalmopathy. The germline CDR1 and CDR2 sequences are MNHEY and SVGEGT. The V segment lost 6 bases and the J segment 1 base; nucleotides outside the gene matches: 10. This CDR3 is 17 amino acids long. Exclusions: uncontrolled infection, other autoimmune disease, pregnancy, lactation. Clinicians diagnosed patients from clinical symptoms, serum thyroxine and TRAb, thyroid ultrasound and orbital computed tomography. As to this clonotype: Its antigen is unknown. Since a much larger clone is just one base distant, this may be a read error.

Study results and limitations: Peripheral blood also featured most of the thyroid clonotypes expanded above 0.001.

Using RNA transcripts as the source, TCR beta CDR3 regions were amplified. The TCR CDR3 was amplified in a first-round RT-PCR using the HTBI primer set. TCRdb reanalysed the multiplex PCR reads using MiXCR and keeps one entry per CDR3 protein. The data contain 450,000 to 600,000 distinct CDR3 sequences, approximately 15% of them singletons. The specimen sequenced was blood. The source of this sequence is a woman between 35 and 50 years old with Graves' hyperthyroidism. V gene TRBV6-2 or TRBV6-3 combines with J gene TRBJ1-4, with 8 bases aligning to TRBD1. The CDR3 DNA reads as TGTGCCAGCAGGTACCAGGATACAGGGGGAACTAATGAAAAACTGTTTTTT. Translation gives CASRYQDTGGTNEKLFF.